This record concerns one T cell receptor beta chain sequence. The data were obtained in a study of OX40 agonist ivuxolimab in advanced cancers. Germline-derived CDR1 and CDR2 are SGHNT and YYREEE (reference sequence). Trimming at V came to 0 bases and at J to 1 base, leaving 3 bases not matched to a gene. This CDR3 has 16 amino acids. Data came from immunoSEQ multiplex PCR; TCRdb stores just in-frame clones and leaves some out. The sample yields approximately 94,000 clones, more than 85% seen once. The clonotype was recovered from an adult with an advanced solid tumor such as melanoma, head and neck, liver or kidney cancer. Specimen: CD4+ or CD8+ T cells sorted from blood, collected in a trial of the OX40 agonist ivuxolimab. J is TRBJ2-3 and V is TRBV5-4; 9 nucleotides line up with TRBD2. CDR3 sequence reads: CASSLGGRAGTDTQYF. The DNA for the CDR3 is TGTGCCAGCAGCTTGGGCGGGAGGGCCGGCACAGATACGCAGTATTTT.